Listed here are 31 T cell receptor beta chains from one sample, sequenced in a study of T cells in Graves' hyperthyroidism and ophthalmopathy. RNA transcripts served as the template for amplifying TCR beta CDR3 regions. The HTBI primer set served for first-round RT-PCR of the TCR CDR3. TCRdb ran MiXCR on the multiplex PCR reads and lists one entry per CDR3 protein. The table includes a few hundred thousand distinct CDR3 sequences, roughly 15% detected once. What was sequenced was blood. The receptors shown here come from a woman aged 25 to 45 with Graves' ophthalmopathy.

This clonotype was counted many times. The V call is TRBV27, the J call TRBJ1-5, with 10 bases fitting TRBD1. J gave up 2 bases and V 5 bases, and 12 bases lay outside the gene matches. The CDR3 covers 18 residues. Germline V CDR1 and CDR2: MNHEY, SMNVEV (reference sequence). The CDR3 DNA follows: TGTGCCAGCAGTCCCCGGACAGGGGGTAGTTTGCGCAATCAGCCCCAGCATTTT. This sequence encodes CASSPRTGGSLRNQPQHF.

This clonotype was seen repeatedly, ten times or more. J is TRBJ2-2 and V is TRBV30; D remains unclear. This CDR3 is built from 13 residues. V lost 2 bases to trimming and J lost 1 base, with 5 bases between them. Germline CDR1 is GTSNPN and CDR2 is SVGIG (reference sequence). CDR3 coding DNA: TGTGCCTGGAGTAGCCAGAACACCGGGGAGCTGTTTTTT. Amino acid sequence: CAWSSQNTGELFF.

This clonotype was detected many times. The chain carries TRBV7-9 and TRBJ2-3, with D possibly matching TRBD2 (6 bases). V lost 5 bases to trimming and J lost 2 bases, with 17 bases between them. Germline CDR1 is SEHNR and CDR2 is FQNEAQ (reference sequence). CDR3 length: 16 amino acids. CDR3 protein: CASSPTGTRNTDTQYF. In DNA form, the CDR3 reads TGTGCCAGCAGCCCCACCGGGACTCGGAACACAGATACGCAGTATTTT.

This clonotype was counted a few times. The chain joins TRBV15 to TRBJ1-1; 7 bases align to TRBD1. In germline, CDR1 is LNHNV, CDR2 YYDKDF (reference sequence). V trimming: 1 base; J trimming: 8 bases; junction bases outside the gene matches: 7. CDR3 length: 14 amino acids. This CDR3 is CATSRVRDSEEAFF. CDR3 DNA: TGTGCCACCAGCAGAGTCCGGGACAGCGAGGAAGCTTTCTTT.

This clonotype was observed many times. The CDR3 bases are TGCAGTGCTAGAGGACAGGGGGGAAATCAGCCCCAGCATTTT. Protein: CSARGQGGNQPQHF. This chain links TRBV20-1 with TRBJ1-5, with TRBD1 matching over 9 bases. The V gene end was trimmed by 1 base and the J gene end by 4 bases; junction bases not matched to a gene: 2. CDR3 length: 14 amino acids. CDR1 DFQATT and CDR2 SNEGSKA come from the germline V gene (reference sequence).

The sample holds many counts of this clonotype. This chain connects TRBV20-1 to TRBJ2-7, with a tentative D call TRBD2 (5 bases). This CDR3 has 14 residues. The ends were cut back, 2 bases at V and 0 bases at J, with 11 bases in the middle. Per the germline V gene, CDR1 is DFQATT and CDR2 is SNEGSKA (reference sequence). The CDR3 region has the DNA TGCAGTGCTAGATGGACTGATAGCTCCTACGAGCAGTACTTC. Translated, it gives CSARWTDSSYEQYF.

This clonotype has only a few counts. J is TRBJ2-5 and V is TRBV7-9; D gene ambiguous. The germline gives CDR1 SEHNR, CDR2 FQNEAQ (reference sequence). The CDR3 has 14 residues. V was trimmed by 3 bases and J by 3 bases, leaving 11 bases between them. The CDR3 spells CASSLSSEKETQYF. The CDR3 DNA reads as TGTGCCAGCAGCTTGAGTTCAGAGAAAGAGACCCAGTACTTC. Together with reference TRBV7-9 and TRBJ2-5, the CDR3 gives the full variable domain: DTGVSQNPRHKITKRGQNVTFRCDPISEHNRLYWYRQTLGQGPEFLTYFQNEAQLEKSRLLSDRFSAERPKGSFSTLEIQRTEQGDSAMYLCASSLSSEKETQYFGPGTRLLVL.

This clonotype has at least ten counts. The chain has TRBV18 and TRBJ1-6; TRBD1 is a possible D gene (6 bases). CDR1 and CDR2 (germline): KGHSH, LQKENI. The germline V and J ends were trimmed by 3 bases and 2 bases, with 14 bases remaining between them. The CDR3 runs 17 residues. CDR3 sequence reads: CASSPPFSGAYNSPLHF. DNA for the CDR3: TGTGCCAGCTCACCTCCTTTTTCAGGGGCCTATAATTCACCCCTCCACTTT.

This clonotype has a handful of counts. This may be a read error, as it is one base from a much larger clone. J is TRBJ2-1 and V is TRBV11-2, with unresolved D. Germline CDR1 and CDR2: SGHAT and FQNNGV. The V gene lost 2 bases and the J gene lost 11 bases, with 16 bases spanning the gap. This CDR3 spans 14 amino acids. CDR3 protein: CASSLRDAKEQQFF. The CDR3 region has the DNA TGTGCCAGCAGCTTACGAGACGCCAAAGAGCAGCAGTTCTTC.

Ten or more counts support this clonotype. This rearrangement joins TRBV3-1 to TRBJ1-1; no firm D call. Trimming took off 0 bases at V and 1 base at J, with 12 bases between the two ends. Germline-derived CDR1 and CDR2 are LGHDT and YNNKEL (reference sequence). The CDR3 has 16 residues. The CDR3 spells CASSQDSEGQNTEAFF. The CDR3 DNA sequence: TGTGCCAGCAGCCAAGATTCGGAGGGCCAGAACACTGAAGCTTTCTTT.

The V gene is TRBV6-1, the J gene TRBJ2-4; D remains unclear. V was shortened by 2 bases and J by 1 base, with 6 bases between the two germline ends. CDR1 and CDR2 from the germline V gene are MNHNS and SASEGT. CDR3 length equals 14 residues. The chain's CDR3 is CASSELGAKNIQYF. DNA of the CDR3: TGTGCCAGCAGTGAACTAGGGGCCAAAAACATTCAGTACTTC.

This clonotype was recorded a few times. The chain links TRBV9 to TRBJ2-1; 7 bases agree with TRBD2. The CDR3 covers 15 residues. Trimming took 2 bases from V and 5 from J; bases not matched to a gene: 7. Germline CDR1 SGDLS, CDR2 YYNGEE. CDR3 region: CASSVRLAGDNEQFF. The DNA of the CDR3 is TGTGCCAGCAGCGTCAGACTAGCCGGAGACAATGAGCAGTTCTTC.

This clonotype occurred many times. The V and J genes are TRBV20-1 and TRBJ1-4, with TRBD1 identical over 12 bases. Trimming cost V 5 bases and J 8 bases; bases outside gene matches: 15. Per germline, CDR1 DFQATT and CDR2 SNEGSKA (reference sequence). CDR3 length: 17 amino acids. As DNA, the CDR3 is TGCAGTGCTCGCCTAGGGGACAGGGGGCGTAGAAGAGAAAAACTGTTTTTT. Encoded protein: CSARLGDRGRRREKLFF.

The rearrangement links TRBV19 to TRBJ1-2; D gene unclear. Germline V gives CDR1 LNHDA, CDR2 SQIVND (reference sequence). Between the trimmed V and J ends, which lost 1 base and 5 bases, there was a span of 5 bases. The CDR3 length is 12 residues. The CDR3 spells CASSIGDYGYTF. CDR3 coding DNA: TGTGCCAGTAGTATAGGCGATTATGGCTACACCTTC.

Ten or more counts support this clonotype. The chain joins TRBV2 to TRBJ2-3; perhaps TRBD1 as D (5 bases). This CDR3 spans 14 amino acids. The germline V gene encodes CDR1 SNHLY and CDR2 FYNNEI. Trimming removed 4 bases from V and 1 base from J, with 9 bases in between. The DNA for the CDR3 is TGTGCCAGCAGTGGCAGGGTCCGCACAGATACGCAGTATTTT. Translating gives CASSGRVRTDTQYF.

The table lists this clonotype with a few counts. The chain is built from TRBV5-6 and TRBJ1-5, with a possible D match to TRBD1 (6 bases). The ends were cut back, 4 bases at V and 2 bases at J, with 13 bases in the middle. The CDR3 is 15 residues long. From germline, CDR1 is SGHDT and CDR2 YYEEEE. The chain's CDR3 is CASSRLDRGNQPQHF. The CDR3, as DNA: TGTGCCAGCAGCCGGTTGGACAGAGGCAATCAGCCCCAGCATTTT.

This clonotype was seen ten or more times. The V gene is TRBV11-2, the J gene TRBJ1-1; the D gene is possibly TRBD1 (5 bases). V lost 0 bases and J 10 bases, leaving 18 bases between the germline ends. This CDR3 is built from 15 residues. From germline, CDR1 is SGHAT and CDR2 FQNNGV. This CDR3 is CASSLDREWMVGAFF. DNA for the CDR3: TGTGCCAGCAGCTTAGACAGGGAGTGGATGGTCGGAGCTTTCTTT.

This clonotype appeared many times. The chain is built from TRBV11-2 and TRBJ2-1, with D tentatively TRBD2 (6 bases). From germline, CDR1 is SGHAT and CDR2 FQNNGV. Trimming took off 4 bases at V and 4 bases at J, with 26 bases between the two ends. The CDR3 consists of 19 residues. The CDR3: CASSWTILAMGGGYNEQFF. Written as DNA, the CDR3 is TGTGCCAGCAGCTGGACAATTTTAGCGATGGGGGGAGGATACAATGAGCAGTTCTTC.

As concerns this clonotype: A read error may be the cause here, since a much bigger clone is one base away. This likely comes from a read error, as the CDR3 has no conserved phenylalanine or tryptophan at its end. The V call is TRBV7-3, the J call TRBJ2-7; no clear D. The germline V and J ends were trimmed by 0 bases and 0 bases, with 9 bases remaining between them. CDR1 is SGHTA and CDR2 is FQGTGA in the germline V gene. The length of the CDR3 is 15 residues. CDR3 loop: CASSLTGLSSYEQYL. The CDR3 region has the DNA TGTGCCAGCAGCTTAACCGGGCTGAGCTCCTACGAGCAGTACCTC.

This clonotype was seen repeatedly, ten times or more. This may be a read error: a much more frequent sequence differs by one nucleotide. The chain joins TRBV7-9 to TRBJ2-3; no reliable D call. This CDR3 is built from 11 residues. Germline V gives CDR1 SEHNR, CDR2 FQNEAQ (reference sequence). V was shortened by 3 bases and J by 5 bases, with 3 bases between the two germline ends. DNA for the CDR3: TGTGCCAGCAGCTTTTTAGATACGCAGTATTTT. The encoded protein is CASSFLDTQYF.

In its sample, this clonotype was seen many times. This chain uses TRBV20-1 with TRBJ2-4; tentatively, D is TRBD2 (7 bases). The CDR3 covers 16 residues. The V and J ends lost 4 bases and 6 bases respectively, with 22 bases between them. CDR1 is DFQATT and CDR2 is SNEGSKA in the germline V gene (reference sequence). The CDR3 spells CSANLGGGVFRNIQYF. In nucleotides, the CDR3 is TGCAGTGCTAATTTAGGCGGGGGCGTCTTTCGAAACATTCAGTACTTC.

The CDR3 region is CSARVPGTGGKNEQFF. DNA for the CDR3: TGCAGTGCTAGAGTACCCGGGACAGGGGGTAAGAATGAGCAGTTCTTC. The chain recombines TRBV20-1 with TRBJ2-1; 11 bases align to TRBD1. The CDR3 totals 16 residues. Per the germline V gene, CDR1 is DFQATT and CDR2 is SNEGSKA (reference sequence). V was clipped by 1 base and J by 7 bases; unmatched bases: 9.

At least ten counts were recorded for this clonotype. The rearrangement uses TRBV2 and TRBJ1-1, with a tentative D call TRBD1 (5 bases). Germline V gives CDR1 SNHLY, CDR2 FYNNEI. The CDR3 is 14 amino acids. Deletions cut 6 bases from V and 5 bases from J, with 16 bases between. CDR3 in amino acids: CASSNLGGRTEAFF. The CDR3 DNA reads as TGTGCCAGCAGCAACCTGGGGGGTCGAACTGAAGCTTTCTTT.

The sample holds many counts of this clonotype. J is TRBJ2-5 and V is TRBV7-6, with 11 bases aligning to TRBD1. The CDR3 is made up of 17 amino acids. With 0 bases clipped from V and 5 bases from J, the junction kept 8 bases outside the gene matches. Germline V gene data show CDR1 as SGHVS and CDR2 as FNYEAQ. CDR3 protein: CASSLAVWDRGVETQYF. The CDR3 region has the DNA TGTGCCAGCAGCTTAGCGGTTTGGGACAGGGGGGTGGAGACCCAGTACTTC.

This clonotype was detected ten times or more. The chain carries TRBV7-2 and TRBJ2-7, with D unclear. Germline assignment: CDR1 SGHTA and CDR2 FQGNSA. There are 14 residues in the CDR3. The ends were cut back, 7 bases at V and 2 bases at J, with 15 bases in the middle. The CDR3 here is CASMILGLPYEQYF. The CDR3 coding sequence is TGTGCCAGCATGATCCTGGGCCTCCCCTACGAGCAGTACTTC.

The table lists this clonotype with many counts. V and J are TRBV11-2 and TRBJ2-3, with D possibly being TRBD1 or TRBD2 (5 bases each). This CDR3 comprises 15 residues. V lost 0 bases, J lost 5 bases, and 12 bases lay in between. CDR1 is SGHAT and CDR2 is FQNNGV in the germline V gene. Here the CDR3 DNA reads TGTGCCAGCAGCTTAGACCCCGGGACGGGAGATACGCAGTATTTT. This encodes CASSLDPGTGDTQYF.

The sample holds many counts of this clonotype. The V gene is TRBV20-1, the J gene TRBJ2-7, with 9 bases aligning to TRBD1. Germline V lookup: CDR1 DFQATT, CDR2 SNEGSKA (reference sequence). V dropped 3 bases and J dropped 5; count of bases not matched to a gene: 11. The CDR3 is 15 residues long. The CDR3 DNA sequence: TGCAGTGCTAGCCTGATGGGGACAGGGATTAACGAGCAGTACTTC. Its protein product is CSASLMGTGINEQYF.

This clonotype appeared many times. The chain recombines TRBV11-2 with TRBJ2-7; no firm D call. CDR1 and CDR2 from the germline V gene are SGHAT and FQNNGV. The CDR3 length is 18 residues. CDR3 DNA: TGTGCTCCAACGAGAGGCTATTGGAAGTTAAAAGGCTCCTACGAGCAGTACTTC. Its protein is CAPTRGYWKLKGSYEQYF. The entire variable domain, with the rest obtained from reference TRBV11-2 and TRBJ2-7, is as follows: EAGVAQSPRYKIIEKRQSVAFWCNPISGHATLYWYQQILGQGPKLLIQFQNNGVVDDSQLPKDRFSAERLKGVDSTLKIQPAKLEDSAVYLCAPTRGYWKLKGSYEQYFGPGTRLTVT.

The V gene is TRBV6-6, the J gene TRBJ2-3; D is unresolved. Germline CDR1 MNHNY, CDR2 SVGAGI (reference sequence). The CDR3 is 15 residues long. V lost 0 bases and J 1 base, leaving 8 bases between the germline ends. CDR3 region: CASSYSLRGTDTQYF. CDR3 nucleotide sequence: TGTGCCAGCAGTTACTCTCTGAGAGGCACAGATACGCAGTATTTT.

This chain links TRBV7-6 with TRBJ2-7, with D possibly being TRBD2 (5 bases). This CDR3 contains 13 residues. CDR1 and CDR2 (germline): SGHVS, FNYEAQ. Trimming removed 5 bases from V and 2 bases from J, with 10 bases in between. The CDR3 spells CASSRLNTYEQYF. For the CDR3, the DNA is TGTGCCAGCAGCCGACTAAATACCTACGAGCAGTACTTC.

This clonotype was recorded at least ten times. The CDR3 here is CAWSNWDQPQHF. The DNA of the CDR3 is TGTGCCTGGAGTAATTGGGATCAGCCCCAGCATTTT. The rearrangement uses TRBV30 and TRBJ1-5; no definite D call. V dropped 2 bases and J dropped 5 bases, with 7 bases sitting between them. Germline CDR1 GTSNPN, CDR2 SVGIG (reference sequence). The CDR3 spans 12 residues.